The T cell receptor beta chain described here comes from a study of tumor and adjacent non-tumor tissue in lung cancer listed by TCRdb under 2018. Describing the broader study: Patients with adenocarcinoma (around 13), squamous cell carcinoma (2) and small cell lung cancer (1) were included in the cohort. Ages among the roughly 15 patients ranged from about 30 to 85 years, there were ten or so men and 5 women, and disease was at TNM stage I to III. A total of around 130,000,000 productive TCRbeta reads were generated by sequencing, corresponding to an average of approximately 4.5 million reads per sample. Using bulk TCRbeta repertoires from approximately 15 lung cancer patients, the study set lung tumor tissue side by side with matched distant non-tumor lung tissue. More than 25 paired specimens, one tumor and one normal lung sample per patient, were profiled by TCRbeta CDR3 sequencing. Overall results and qualifications from the work: Significantly higher TCR diversity (inverse Simpson) was observed in tumor tissue than in normal lung tissue (approximately 430 vs 150, P = 0.0075, Mann-Whitney U test). Significantly higher TCR diversity was found in younger patients, and higher tumor TCR diversity was associated with shorter overall and disease-free survival. The methods do not name the sequencing platform or mention unique molecular identifiers. Because peripheral blood was not sequenced, the blood TCRbeta repertoires of the lung cancer patients in the study went unexamined. The cohort had only roughly 14 patients, and the authors noted that larger samples and more detailed clinical data are needed. In normal lung, the top 100 clones accounted for a significantly larger cumulative share of the repertoire than in tumor tissue.

Receptors were amplified or captured by multiplex PCR. The instrument was an Illumina HiSeq 2500. TCRbeta libraries were built by three rounds of nested PCR using primers (Table S4), following protocols modified from ARM-PCR. PCR products of 200-500 bp were gel-excised and purified with the QIAquick gel extraction kit before sequencing. Per the source publication's procedure: Reads were cleaned using Trimmomatic, were merged into complete CDR3 sequences using FLASH, and were assigned to V(D)J germline segments using MiTCR. Clonal diversity was computed as the inverse Simpson's index with VDJtools. In-frame sequences without a premature stop codon were defined as productive reads. Using fastp trimming at Q25 and MiXCR clonotype assembly, TCRdb reanalyzed the public sequencing data and kept in-frame beta chains. Every entry covers one CDR3 protein and lists the most common genes and DNA from its rows. The V and J calls were determined by TCRdb, not by the authors. The sample table lists tens of thousands of distinct CDR3 sequences, about two thirds of them with a count of one. The ten largest clones add up to approximately 10% of the sample.

RNA was isolated from bulk, unsorted tissue, and RNA quality was assessed with a NanoDrop ND-1000 and an Agilent 2100. All donors had newly diagnosed lung cancer, had not received prior chemotherapy, and were admitted for thoracic surgery in China between August and November 2014. Patients who had received previous radiotherapy or chemotherapy, or who had another concurrent cancer, were excluded from the study. Pieces of surgical tissue measuring roughly 1-2.2 cm3 were kept in RNAlater solution and stored at -80 degrees C until use. This clonotype came up many times. Its target antigen remains unknown. Per-base qualities were not stored, and no clone one base away is much larger. Looking up the germline V gene yields CDR1 MNHEY and CDR2 SVGEGT. Reading from cysteine to phenylalanine, the CDR3 counts 18 amino acids. The read is trimmed to its CDR3 DNA, 54 bases read in frame from base 1. The junction carries 20 bases between V and J, which are trimmed by 5 bases and 0 bases respectively.

The sequence links TRBV6-2 or TRBV6-3 to TRBJ1-5, with a weak D call of TRBD1 (5 bases match). The sample taken for sequencing was lung tumor tissue. The clonotype was recovered from a woman in her thirties or forties with non-small cell lung cancer. The DNA sequence is given as TGTGCCAGCAGTCCAGTGGTGGCAGGGAGGGATAGCAATCAGCCCCAGCATTTT. It encodes CASSPVVAGRDSNQPQHF.